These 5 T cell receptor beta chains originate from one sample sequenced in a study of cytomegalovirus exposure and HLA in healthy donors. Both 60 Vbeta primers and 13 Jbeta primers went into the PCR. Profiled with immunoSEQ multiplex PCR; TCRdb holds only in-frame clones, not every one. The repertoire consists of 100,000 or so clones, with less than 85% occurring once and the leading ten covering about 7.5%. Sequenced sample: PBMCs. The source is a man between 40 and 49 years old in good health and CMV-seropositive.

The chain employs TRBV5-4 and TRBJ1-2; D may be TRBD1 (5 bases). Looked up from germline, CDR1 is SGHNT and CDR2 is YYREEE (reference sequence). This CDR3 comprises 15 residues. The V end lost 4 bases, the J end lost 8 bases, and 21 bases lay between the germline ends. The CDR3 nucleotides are TGTGCCAGCAGCCCCGGCGCCAGGGATGAAGGGGGCTACACCTTC. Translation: CASSPGARDEGGYTF.

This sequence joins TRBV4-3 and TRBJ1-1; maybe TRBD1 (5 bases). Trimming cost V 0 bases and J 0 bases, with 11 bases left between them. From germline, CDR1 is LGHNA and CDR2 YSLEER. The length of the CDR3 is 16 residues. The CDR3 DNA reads TGCGCCAGCAGCCAAGATCTCAGACAGATGAACACTGAAGCTTTCTTT. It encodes CASSQDLRQMNTEAFF.

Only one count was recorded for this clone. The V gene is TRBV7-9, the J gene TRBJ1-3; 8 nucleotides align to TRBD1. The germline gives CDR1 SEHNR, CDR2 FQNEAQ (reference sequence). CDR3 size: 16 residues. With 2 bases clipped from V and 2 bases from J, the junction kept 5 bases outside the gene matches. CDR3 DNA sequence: TGTGCCAGCAGCTTAATACAGGGGGGGCCTGGAAACACCATATATTTT. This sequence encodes CASSLIQGGPGNTIYF.

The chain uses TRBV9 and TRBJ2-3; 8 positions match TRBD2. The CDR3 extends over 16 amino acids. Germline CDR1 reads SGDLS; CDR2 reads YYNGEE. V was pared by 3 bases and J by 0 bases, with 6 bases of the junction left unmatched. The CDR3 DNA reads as TGTGCCAGCAGCGCCTCTAGCGGGCCTAGCACAGATACGCAGTATTTT. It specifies CASSASSGPSTDTQYF.

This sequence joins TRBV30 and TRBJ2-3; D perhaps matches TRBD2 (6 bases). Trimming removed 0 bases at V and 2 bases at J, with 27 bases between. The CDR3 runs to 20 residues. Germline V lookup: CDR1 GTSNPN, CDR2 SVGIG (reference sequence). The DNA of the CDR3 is TGTGCCTGGAGTGTAGTACACGCGGGGCTACCGCGAGAAAACACAGATACGCAGTATTTT. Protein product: CAWSVVHAGLPRENTDTQYF.